This entry lists 31 T cell receptor beta chains sequenced from one sample in a study of T cells in Graves' hyperthyroidism and ophthalmopathy. Amplification yielded TCR beta CDR3 regions, with RNA transcripts as the source. Initially, a first-round RT-PCR of the TCR CDR3 employed the HTBI primer set. TCRdb itself ran the multiplex PCR reads through MiXCR, one entry per CDR3 protein. Of just over 550,000 distinct CDR3 sequences in the sample, roughly 50% are singletons; the top ten hold about 8.2%. Sequencing was carried out using peripheral blood or thyroid tissue (not recorded which). All receptors derive from a woman aged 18-29 years with Graves' hyperthyroidism.

The chain uses TRBV29-1 and TRBJ1-2; 7 bases are a match to TRBD1. V was pared by 6 bases and J by 12 bases, with 10 bases of the junction left unmatched. Germline CDR1 is SQVTM and CDR2 is ANQGSEA. The CDR3 has 11 amino acids. CDR3 region: CSVRQGAGNTF. CDR3 nucleotide sequence: TGCAGCGTACGACAGGGCGCTGGAAACACCTTC. The complete variable domain, with remaining parts taken from reference TRBV29-1 and TRBJ1-2, reads SAVISQKPSRDICQRGTSLTIQCQVDSQVTMMFWYRQQPGQSLTLIATANQGSEATYESGFVIDKFPISRPNLTFSTLTVSNMSPEDSSIYLCSVRQGAGNTFGSGTRLTVV.

The chain uses TRBV20-1 and TRBJ2-5; D gene unclear. The CDR3 loop spans 12 amino acids. The V end was cut by 3 bases, the J end by 3 bases, with 8 bases between. In germline, CDR1 is DFQATT, CDR2 SNEGSKA (reference sequence). In nucleotides, the CDR3 is TGCAGTGCTAGTGGCGAGGAAGAGACCCAGTACTTC. Its protein product is CSASGEEETQYF.

The CDR3 sequence is CAISGADTDTQYF. In DNA form, the CDR3 reads TGTGCCATCAGTGGAGCGGACACAGATACGCAGTATTTT. The V and J genes are TRBV10-3 and TRBJ2-3, with D perhaps TRBD2 (5 bases). CDR3 length equals 13 residues. Trimming cost V 4 bases and J 2 bases, with 7 bases left between them. CDR1 ENHRY and CDR2 SYGVKD come from the germline V gene.

On this clonotype itself: A much larger clone sits a single nucleotide away, making a read error possible. The chain links TRBV7-8 to TRBJ2-7; D unresolved. V lost 2 bases and J lost 2, with 7 bases in between. Germline V lookup: CDR1 SGHVS, CDR2 FQNEAQ. The CDR3 has 13 amino acids. CDR3 sequence (DNA): TGTGCCAGCAGCTTACAGGTAGCCTACGAGCAGTACTTC. Translating it yields CASSLQVAYEQYF.

Points on this clonotype: The junction departs from the called germline gene at one end, perhaps through a read error. CDR3 DNA sequence: TGCGCCAGCAGCTTAGGGGACTATTCCCCCAAAGAGACCCAGTACTTC. It encodes CASSLGDYSPKETQYF. The chain has TRBV7-2 and TRBJ2-5, with TRBD2 identical over 7 bases. The germline CDR1 and CDR2 sequences are SGHTA and FQGNSA. The CDR3 is 16 residues long.

This clonotype was counted ten times or more. V usage is TRBV24-1 and J usage is TRBJ1-5; D is undetermined. CDR1 is KGHDR and CDR2 is SFDVKD in the germline V gene. V lost 5 bases to trimming and J lost 3 bases, with 10 bases between them. This CDR3 is 14 amino acids long. CDR3 loop: CATSGLGNNQPQHF. DNA of the CDR3: TGTGCCACCAGTGGGTTGGGCAACAATCAGCCCCAGCATTTT.

This clonotype was counted at least ten times. CDR3 residues: CATSGGGYVLYGYTF. CDR3 sequence (DNA): TGTGCCACCTCCGGAGGGGGCTACGTACTCTATGGCTACACCTTC. The gene calls are TRBV10-3 and TRBJ1-2, with TRBD1 identical over 7 bases. Germline V gene lookup returns CDR1 ENHRY and CDR2 SYGVKD. This CDR3 spans 15 amino acids. V was pared by 10 bases and J by 4 bases, with 15 bases of the junction left unmatched.

This clonotype was observed at least ten times. The chain couples TRBV29-1 to TRBJ2-2; D might be TRBD2 (6 bases). This CDR3 contains 14 residues. V was clipped by 3 bases and J by 2 bases, with 10 bases between them. The germline V gene has CDR1 SQVTM and CDR2 ANQGSEA. The CDR3 loop is CSVDSGSNTGELFF. The CDR3 nucleotides read TGCAGCGTTGACAGCGGGTCTAACACCGGGGAGCTGTTTTTT.

The CDR3 DNA follows: TGTGCCAGTAGTATACGGGGACAGGCTATGAACACTGAAGCTTTCTTT. This translates into CASSIRGQAMNTEAFF. The gene calls are TRBV19 and TRBJ1-1; 8 bases are a match to TRBD1. CDR1 and CDR2 from the germline V gene are LNHDA and SQIVND (reference sequence). This CDR3 spans 16 amino acids. V trimming: 2 bases; J trimming: 0 bases; junction bases outside the gene matches: 5.

Ten or more counts support this clonotype. This chain links TRBV9 with TRBJ1-2; D is possibly TRBD1 (5 bases). Between the trimmed V and J ends, which lost 4 bases and 6 bases, there was a span of 16 bases. Germline V gene lookup returns CDR1 SGDLS and CDR2 YYNGEE. The CDR3 is made up of 14 amino acids. For the CDR3, the DNA is TGTGCCAGCAGCCCGGGACGTCGAACTGATGGCTACACCTTC. It codes for CASSPGRRTDGYTF.

The chain has TRBV29-1 and TRBJ1-2; TRBD1 matches 10 bases. Germline V gene data show CDR1 as SQVTM and CDR2 as ANQGSEA. CDR3 length: 12 residues. After removal of 6 bases from V and 8 bases from J, the junction contained 6 bases not matched to a gene. DNA for the CDR3: TGCAGCGTCGAGGGGACAGGGGAAGGCTACACCTTC. This gives the protein CSVEGTGEGYTF.

Concerning this clonotype: Being one base from a much bigger clone, this may be a read error. This chain uses TRBV10-3 with TRBJ1-2; TRBD1 is a possible D gene (6 bases). Germline V gene sequence: CDR1 ENHRY, CDR2 SYGVKD. The CDR3 loop spans 15 amino acids. Trimming took off 6 bases at V and 3 bases at J, with 17 bases between the two ends. The DNA of the CDR3 is TGTGCCATCAGCGACCGTTTGGGGGCCGACTATGGCTACACCTTC. It translates to CAISDRLGADYGYTF.

The J gene is TRBJ1-2, the V gene TRBV14; TRBD1 matches at 11 bases. V shed 8 bases, J shed 7 bases, and the junction held 9 bases outside the gene matches. Germline V gives CDR1 SGHDN, CDR2 FVKESK. The CDR3 runs to 14 residues. CDR3 nucleotides: TGTGCCAGCTCAACAGGACAGGGGGCTCGTGGCTACACCTTC. This codes for CASSTGQGARGYTF.

This rearrangement joins TRBV7-9 to TRBJ2-5; no clear D gene. There are 13 residues in the CDR3. The V end was cut by 5 bases, the J end by 2 bases, with 9 bases between. From germline, CDR1 is SEHNR and CDR2 FQNEAQ (reference sequence). CDR3 sequence: CASSTTPQETQYF. CDR3 DNA sequence: TGTGCCAGCAGCACGACACCGCAAGAGACCCAGTACTTC. The variable domain in full, with the rest retrieved from reference TRBV7-9 and TRBJ2-5, is DTGVSQNPRHKITKRGQNVTFRCDPISEHNRLYWYRQTLGQGPEFLTYFQNEAQLEKSRLLSDRFSAERPKGSFSTLEIQRTEQGDSAMYLCASSTTPQETQYFGPGTRLLVL.

CDR3 in DNA: TGCAGTGCTATCAACCGGGACAGGGCGACAAGTTATTCACCCCTCCACTTT. Translation: CSAINRDRATSYSPLHF. The J gene is TRBJ1-6, the V gene TRBV20-1, with 9 bases that match TRBD1. V shed 4 bases, J shed 8 bases, and the junction held 15 bases outside the gene matches. The CDR3 consists of 17 residues. Germline V gene lookup returns CDR1 DFQATT and CDR2 SNEGSKA (reference sequence).

This clonotype was observed many times. The rearrangement uses TRBV7-2 and TRBJ2-5; D ambiguous. Deletions cut 1 base from V and 5 bases from J, with 11 bases between. The CDR3 runs to 14 residues. CDR1 is SGHTA, CDR2 FQGNSA, per germline. The DNA of the CDR3 is TGTGCCAGCAGCTTAGTCTGGGGTGGGGAGACCCAGTACTTC. Its translation is CASSLVWGGETQYF.

This clonotype was seen only once. The rearrangement uses TRBV5-6 and TRBJ2-7; TRBD2 matches 8 bases. The J segment lost 0 bases and the V segment lost 1 base, leaving 9 bases of the junction unmatched. This CDR3 comprises 17 residues. From germline, CDR1 is SGHDT and CDR2 YYEEEE. CDR3 bases: TGTGCCAGCAGCTTGAGGAGGTCCAGCGGGAGCTCCTACGAGCAGTACTTC. Encoded protein: CASSLRRSSGSSYEQYF.

The rearrangement joins TRBV7-3 to TRBJ1-5; tentative D call: TRBD1 (5 bases). Germline values: CDR1 SGHTA, CDR2 FQGTGA. This CDR3 comprises 20 residues. The germline V and J ends were trimmed by 0 bases and 2 bases, with 23 bases remaining between them. CDR3 nucleotides: TGTGCCAGCAGCTTAACGTATGGCAGGGAAGGGCGGGGAGGCAATCAGCCCCAGCATTTT. The encoded protein is CASSLTYGREGRGGNQPQHF.

As to this clonotype: The CDR3 end shows no conserved phenylalanine or tryptophan, and so a read error is likely. V is TRBV3-1 and J is TRBJ1-2, with D possibly being TRBD1 (6 bases). This CDR3 is 12 amino acids long. Looked up from germline, CDR1 is LGHDT and CDR2 is YNNKEL (reference sequence). With 1 base removed from V and 6 bases from J, the gap between germline ends came to 6 bases. CDR3 in amino acids: CASSQGTDGYTI. Written as DNA, the CDR3 is TGTGCCAGCAGCCAAGGGACAGATGGCTACACCATC.

This chain connects TRBV5-1 to TRBJ2-7, with 7 bases lining up with TRBD2. The junction had 9 bases not matched to a gene; V was cut back by 7 bases and J by 5 bases. The CDR3 has 13 amino acids. From germline, CDR1 is SGHRS and CDR2 YFSETQ. CDR3 loop: CASCCGSLHEQYF. CDR3 in DNA: TGCGCCAGCTGTTGCGGGAGTTTACACGAGCAGTACTTC.

V usage is TRBV15 and J usage is TRBJ1-2; weak D call: TRBD1 (6 bases). This CDR3 is built from 13 residues. From germline, CDR1 is LNHNV and CDR2 YYDKDF (reference sequence). With 0 bases removed from V and 6 bases from J, the gap between germline ends came to 8 bases. The CDR3, as DNA: TGTGCCACCAGCAGAGACAGGGGCGATGGCTACACCTTC. This codes for CATSRDRGDGYTF.

At least ten counts were recorded for this clonotype. The junction departs from germline at one end; a sequencing error may be responsible. V is TRBV5-1 and J is TRBJ1-1, with D unclear. Germline V CDR1 and CDR2: SGHRS, YFSETQ. The CDR3 totals 12 residues. In DNA form, the CDR3 reads TGTGCCAGCAGCTTGTTGGGCGCTGAAGCTTTCTTT. This codes for CASSLLGAEAFF.

The rearrangement links TRBV2 to TRBJ1-5; perhaps TRBD1 as D (6 bases). The V end was cut by 6 bases, the J end by 2 bases, with 14 bases between. The germline CDR1 and CDR2 sequences are SNHLY and FYNNEI. CDR3 length: 15 amino acids. The CDR3 loop is CASRDGGAGNQPQHF. Here the CDR3 DNA reads TGTGCCAGCAGGGACGGGGGCGCGGGCAATCAGCCCCAGCATTTT.

This rearrangement joins TRBV10-3 to TRBJ2-7; unclear D gene. V was trimmed by 5 bases and J by 0 bases, leaving 11 bases between them. The CDR3 length is 14 residues. Germline V gene data show CDR1 as ENHRY and CDR2 as SYGVKD. As DNA, the CDR3 is TGTGCCATCAGTCCTGCGGATCTCTCCTACGAGCAGTACTTC. It encodes CAISPADLSYEQYF.

The chain carries TRBV12-1 and TRBJ1-1. TRBV12-1 is a listed pseudogene. This CDR3 has 13 amino acids. Here the CDR3 reads CASSFQQSTEAFF. The CDR3 coding sequence is TGTGCCAGCAGCTTTCAACAGAGCACTGAAGCTTTCTTT.

J is TRBJ2-6 and V is TRBV15; D gene ambiguous. The CDR3 contains 14 residues. Trimming shortened V by 0 bases and J by 13 bases, and 13 bases separated the two germline ends. CDR1 is LNHNV, CDR2 YYDKDF, per germline (reference sequence). CDR3 sequence (DNA): TGTGCCACCAGCAGAGATCGGCGGTCCCCGGTCCTGACTTTC. This encodes CATSRDRRSPVLTF. Full variable domain (missing parts from reference TRBV15 and TRBJ2-6): DAMVIQNPRYQVTQFGKPVTLSCSQTLNHNVMYWYQQKSSQAPKLLFHYYDKDFNNEADTPDNFQSRRPNTSFCFLDIRSPGLGDTAMYLCATSRDRRSPVLTFGAGSRLTVL.

CDR3 nucleotide sequence: TGTGCCAGCAGCGTATCCCCCGGGGCGAACTCTGGGGCCAACGTCCTGACTTTC. Its protein is CASSVSPGANSGANVLTF. V usage is TRBV9 and J usage is TRBJ2-6; D is tentatively TRBD1 or TRBD2 (5 bases each). CDR1 is SGDLS and CDR2 is YYNGEE in the germline V gene. The V end lost 1 base, the J end lost 0 bases, and 14 bases lay between the germline ends. This CDR3 contains 18 residues.

This clonotype showed up just once. The rearrangement joins TRBV29-1 to TRBJ1-4; 9 positions agree with TRBD1. The V gene's germline CDR1 is SQVTM and CDR2 ANQGSEA. This CDR3 spans 12 amino acids. The CDR3 region is CTRDRDDEKLFF. The CDR3 region has the DNA TGCACGAGGGACAGGGATGATGAAAAACTGTTTTTT.

Details on this clonotype: The junction differs from germline at one of its ends, possibly a read error. The CDR3 region has the DNA TGTGCCAGCAGCTCGACAGGGGGCAACGTCCTGACTTTC. Translated, it gives CASSSTGGNVLTF. The V gene is TRBV7-8, the J gene TRBJ2-6; 9 positions match TRBD1. This CDR3 is 13 amino acids long. Germline CDR1 SGHVS, CDR2 FQNEAQ.

This clonotype was detected many times. CDR3 protein: CSARQTNYGYTF. The DNA for the CDR3 is TGCAGTGCTCGCCAGACTAACTATGGCTACACCTTC. J is TRBJ1-2 and V is TRBV20-1; D uncertain. This CDR3 contains 12 residues. Germline CDR1 and CDR2: DFQATT and SNEGSKA (reference sequence). V was clipped by 5 bases and J by 0 bases, with 7 bases between them.

The chain links TRBV15 to TRBJ1-2; D may be TRBD1 (5 bases). The CDR3 has 13 residues. V was trimmed by 3 bases and J by 7 bases, leaving 12 bases between them. Germline V lookup: CDR1 LNHNV, CDR2 YYDKDF (reference sequence). The CDR3 here is CATSSHEGPGYTF. The CDR3 coding sequence is TGTGCCACCAGCAGCCATGAGGGGCCTGGCTACACCTTC.